A selection of T cell receptor beta chains follows, all from one sample in a study of T cell changes during pregnancy in multiple sclerosis. Profiled with immunoSEQ multiplex PCR; TCRdb holds only in-frame clones, not every one. The sample lists some 39,000 clones, roughly 88% occurring once. Here the sequenced sample was CD8+ T cells from peripheral blood mononuclear cells, taken in the first trimester of pregnancy. The receptors shown here come from a female donor with multiple sclerosis, enrolled in a pregnancy study. The CDR3 runs from the conserved cysteine through the conserved F or W. The D gene is left open where the match is weak.

V gene	D gene	J gene	CDR3 protein
TRBV9	NA	TRBJ1-4	CASSAPSTGGPKEKLFF
TRBV19	TRBD2	TRBJ2-5	CASSTGLAYQETQYF
TRBV7-6	TRBD1	TRBJ2-5	CASSLRQGAETQYF
TRBV5-6	TRBD1	TRBJ1-2	CASSFGTGLYGYTF
TRBV7-9	TRBD1	TRBJ1-1	CASSGRGLRNTEAFF
TRBV19	TRBD1	TRBJ2-7	CATRDRENYEQYF
TRBV4-3	NA	TRBJ1-5	CASSQEWGGDFSNQPQHF
TRBV7-9	NA	TRBJ2-5	CASSGREGGDRETQYF
TRBV10-3	TRBD2	TRBJ2-1	CAIGQRLAGIYNEQFF
TRBV6-5	TRBD1	TRBJ1-2	CASRTGQGDGYTF
TRBV9	NA	TRBJ1-1	CASSAGAGTEAFF
TRBV6-6	TRBD2	TRBJ2-3	CASTRTSGGAGDTQYF
TRBV15	TRBD1	TRBJ1-2	CATSPGQGFGYTF
TRBV9	TRBD2	TRBJ2-7	CASSGDGGFSYEQYF
TRBV7-9	NA	TRBJ1-1	CASSLVEREPEAFF
TRBV19	TRBD1	TRBJ2-3	CASSMGQGPDTQYF
TRBV13	NA	TRBJ1-1	CASSLGRGGTEAFF
TRBV29-1	NA	TRBJ2-5	CSVEDRQGIGETQYF
TRBV7-9	NA	TRBJ1-1	CASSPFGGWDEAFF
TRBV5-4	TRBD2	TRBJ2-1	CASSLALAGESEQFF
TRBV7-8	TRBD1	TRBJ2-7	CASSLGQGIPNEQYF
TRBV11-2	TRBD2	TRBJ2-7	CASSFGGESYEQYF
TRBV7-2	NA	TRBJ2-7	CASSLVNGLFYEQYF